Following are 22 T cell receptor beta chains from one sample sequenced in a study of cytomegalovirus exposure and HLA in healthy donors. In the PCR, 60 Vbeta and 13 Jbeta primers were used. Data came from immunoSEQ multiplex PCR; TCRdb stores just in-frame clones and leaves some out. The repertoire table contains over 110,000 clones. The sample comprised PBMCs. These receptors were taken from a male donor in good health and CMV-seronegative.

The rearrangement joins TRBV6-6 to TRBJ1-2; D is uncertain. The CDR3 is 12 amino acids. Germline V lookup: CDR1 MNHNY, CDR2 SVGAGI (reference sequence). V dropped 5 bases and J dropped 0 bases, with 4 bases sitting between them. In DNA, the CDR3 is TGTGCCAGCAGTGCGGCTAACTATGGCTACACCTTC. As protein: CASSAANYGYTF.

CDR3 loop: CASNTGGRGDTQYF. The DNA of the CDR3 is TGTGCCAGCAATACGGGGGGGCGAGGAGATACGCAGTATTTT. V and J are TRBV7-9 and TRBJ2-3; 8 nucleotides agree with TRBD2. V was clipped by 7 bases and J by 5 bases; unmatched bases: 8. The CDR3 is 14 amino acids. The germline V gene encodes CDR1 SEHNR and CDR2 FQNEAQ (reference sequence).

The rearrangement joins TRBV5-4 to TRBJ1-1, with a weak D call TRBD1 (6 bases). This CDR3 is 15 amino acids long. Looked up from germline, CDR1 is SGHNT and CDR2 is YYREEE (reference sequence). V was cut by 4 bases and J by 5 bases, with 18 bases left in between. The CDR3 region is CASSPASRGGTEAFF. In DNA, the CDR3 is TGTGCCAGCAGCCCGGCCTCAAGGGGGGGGACTGAAGCTTTCTTT.

The chain employs TRBV5-1 and TRBJ2-1, with 8 bases identical to TRBD2. Per the germline V gene, CDR1 is SGHRS and CDR2 is YFSETQ. V dropped 4 bases and J dropped 4; count of bases not matched to a gene: 7. The CDR3 spans 15 residues. CDR3 in amino acids: CASSEGSGGYNEQFF. The DNA of the CDR3 is TGCGCCAGCAGCGAAGGGAGCGGGGGTTACAATGAGCAGTTCTTC.

The genes are TRBV5-6 and TRBJ1-1; D is unclear. This CDR3 has 13 amino acids. Trimming took 4 bases from V and 9 from J, leaving 16 bases between them. Per the germline V gene, CDR1 is SGHDT and CDR2 is YYEEEE. The CDR3: CASSLSGPGKAFF. The CDR3 nucleotides are TGTGCCAGCAGCCTGAGCGGACCGGGGAAAGCTTTCTTT.

Written as DNA, the CDR3 is TGTGCCGGGGGCGGGGGAAATGAAAAACTGTTTTTT. Its translation: CAGGGGNEKLFF. This rearrangement joins TRBV30 to TRBJ1-4; TRBD1 is a possible D gene (6 bases). CDR3 length equals 12 residues. Trimming stripped 8 bases from V and 5 bases from J, with 12 bases between. Germline CDR1 is GTSNPN and CDR2 is SVGIG (reference sequence).

The rearrangement uses TRBV11-2 and TRBJ2-7, with 8 positions matching TRBD2. The V and J ends lost 5 bases and 5 bases, in that order; junction bases with no gene match: 8. CDR3 length: 14 amino acids. The germline V gene encodes CDR1 SGHAT and CDR2 FQNNGV. The CDR3 coding sequence is TGTGCCAGCAGCACGGGACTAGGACATGACGAGCAGTACTTC. Translated, it gives CASSTGLGHDEQYF. Full variable domain (rest looked up from reference TRBV11-2 and TRBJ2-7): EAGVAQSPRYKIIEKRQSVAFWCNPISGHATLYWYQQILGQGPKLLIQFQNNGVVDDSQLPKDRFSAERLKGVDSTLKIQPAKLEDSAVYLCASSTGLGHDEQYFGPGTRLTVT.

CDR3 region: CASSLRGFSSYEQYF. DNA of the CDR3: TGTGCCAGCAGTTTAAGGGGCTTTAGCTCCTACGAGCAGTACTTC. The chain employs TRBV27 and TRBJ2-7; perhaps TRBD1 as D (5 bases). Trimming removed 2 bases at V and 0 bases at J, with 11 bases between. Looked up from germline, CDR1 is MNHEY and CDR2 is SMNVEV (reference sequence). This CDR3 is 15 amino acids long.

This chain uses TRBV5-1 with TRBJ1-5; 7 bases fit TRBD1. CDR3 length: 15 amino acids. J was trimmed by 6 bases and V by 4 bases; bases with no gene match: 10. CDR1 is SGHRS and CDR2 is YFSETQ in the germline V gene. The CDR3: CASSLDNRDSQPQHF. The CDR3 DNA reads TGCGCCAGCAGCCTGGACAACCGGGACAGTCAGCCCCAGCATTTT.

J is TRBJ2-1 and V is TRBV18; 7 positions match TRBD2. Germline V gives CDR1 KGHSH, CDR2 LQKENI. V shed 3 bases and J 3 bases; nucleotides not matched to a gene: 5. CDR3 length: 15 residues. The CDR3 sequence: CASSPLGGDYNEQFF. DNA for the CDR3: TGTGCCAGCTCACCCCTTGGGGGGGACTACAATGAGCAGTTCTTC.

J is TRBJ1-5 and V is TRBV2; possible D gene TRBD1, 6 bases. Germline CDR1 is SNHLY and CDR2 is FYNNEI. CDR3 length: 14 residues. With 6 bases removed from V and 4 bases from J, the gap between germline ends came to 13 bases. The CDR3 region has the DNA TGTGCCAGCAGCGGAGACAGGTTGAATCAGCCCCAGCATTTT. Amino acids: CASSGDRLNQPQHF.

The chain combines TRBV19 with TRBJ1-1; D is unresolved. Trimming took off 5 bases at V and 0 bases at J, with 10 bases between the two ends. The CDR3 runs 14 residues. CDR1 is LNHDA and CDR2 is SQIVND in the germline V gene (reference sequence). CDR3 sequence: CASSYWSMNTEAFF. The CDR3 coding sequence is TGTGCCAGTAGTTATTGGAGCATGAACACTGAAGCTTTCTTT.

CDR3 coding DNA: TGTGCCAGCAGCGTAGCTGGGGGCTCGGTCGATGAAGCTTTCTTT. Amino acid sequence: CASSVAGGSVDEAFF. This sequence joins TRBV9 and TRBJ1-1; TRBD1 is a possible D gene (6 bases). Germline V lookup: CDR1 SGDLS, CDR2 YYNGEE. Trimming stripped 0 bases from V and 7 bases from J, with 16 bases between. The CDR3 runs to 15 residues.

The chain carries TRBV15 and TRBJ1-6, with D hard to call. This CDR3 spans 13 amino acids. V was cut by 0 bases and J by 13 bases, with 10 bases left in between. The germline gives CDR1 LNHNV, CDR2 YYDKDF (reference sequence). This chain's CDR3 is CATSRDRGPPLHF. DNA for the CDR3: TGTGCCACCAGCAGAGATCGGGGTCCCCCCCTCCACTTT. Using reference TRBV15 and TRBJ1-6 for the parts outside the CDR3, the full variable domain is DAMVIQNPRYQVTQFGKPVTLSCSQTLNHNVMYWYQQKSSQAPKLLFHYYDKDFNNEADTPDNFQSRRPNTSFCFLDIRSPGLGDTAMYLCATSRDRGPPLHFGNGTRLTVT.

V gene TRBV6-6 combines with J gene TRBJ2-6, with D possibly being TRBD2 (5 bases). This CDR3 comprises 16 residues. Trimming removed 0 bases from V and 1 base from J, with 7 bases in between. CDR1 and CDR2 from the germline V gene are MNHNY and SVGAGI (reference sequence). CDR3 protein: CASSYSGGSGANVLTF. For the CDR3, the DNA is TGTGCCAGCAGTTACTCCGGAGGTTCTGGGGCCAACGTCCTGACTTTC.

The rearrangement uses TRBV4-2 and TRBJ2-1; D gene unclear. V was pared by 0 bases and J by 0 bases, with 15 bases between. CDR3 length equals 18 residues. Germline CDR1 reads LGHNA; CDR2 reads YNFKEQ. The CDR3 sequence: CASSQEEFGLSSYNEQFF. In DNA, the CDR3 is TGTGCCAGCAGCCAAGAGGAGTTCGGCCTTAGCTCCTACAATGAGCAGTTCTTC.

CDR3 residues: CASSFAGGTEAFF. CDR3 DNA sequence: TGTGCCAGCAGTTTCGCGGGGGGCACTGAAGCTTTCTTT. The chain uses TRBV27 and TRBJ1-1, with D perhaps matching TRBD1 (5 bases). This CDR3 has 13 residues. V was shortened by 3 bases and J by 4 bases, with 9 bases between the two germline ends. Germline assignment: CDR1 MNHEY and CDR2 SMNVEV (reference sequence).

The genes are TRBV14 and TRBJ1-2; 9 bases match TRBD1. V shed 5 bases and J 8 bases; nucleotides not matched to a gene: 12. This CDR3 comprises 15 residues. In germline, CDR1 is SGHDN, CDR2 FVKESK. The CDR3 spells CASSNRLPGQGGYTF. Written as DNA, the CDR3 is TGTGCCAGCAGCAACCGACTCCCGGGACAGGGAGGCTACACCTTC.

The chain recombines TRBV6-1 with TRBJ2-1; D is possibly TRBD2 (6 bases). Germline CDR1 and CDR2: MNHNS and SASEGT. Trimming pared 1 base from V and 3 bases from J, leaving 16 bases between. The CDR3 totals 17 residues. CDR3 bases: TGTGCCAGCAGTGAAGGCTCCAAACTAGCAGGCTACAATGAGCAGTTCTTC. Protein: CASSEGSKLAGYNEQFF.

This chain links TRBV18 with TRBJ1-2; the D gene is possibly TRBD1 (5 bases). CDR1 and CDR2 from the germline V gene are KGHSH and LQKENI. The CDR3 consists of 13 residues. V dropped 3 bases and J dropped 2 bases, with 7 bases sitting between them. The CDR3 DNA reads as TGTGCCAGCTCACCGACAGAGAACTATGGCTACACCTTC. Translating it yields CASSPTENYGYTF.

This sequence joins TRBV18 and TRBJ2-7; D perhaps matches TRBD1 (5 bases). With 3 bases removed from V and 7 bases from J, the gap between germline ends came to 16 bases. The CDR3 spans 14 residues. Germline V gene sequence: CDR1 KGHSH, CDR2 LQKENI. The CDR3 DNA reads as TGTGCCAGCTCACCGAGCATGGGGCTAGGGGAGCAGTACTTC. This codes for CASSPSMGLGEQYF.

The chain carries TRBV27 and TRBJ1-1; D possibly corresponds to TRBD1 (5 bases). The CDR3 is 13 amino acids. Germline V gene sequence: CDR1 MNHEY, CDR2 SMNVEV (reference sequence). V lost 7 bases and J 0 bases, leaving 9 bases between the germline ends. The CDR3 nucleotides are TGTGCCAGCAACGACAGATTGAACACTGAAGCTTTCTTT. This translates into CASNDRLNTEAFF.